The present TCR beta chain was sequenced within a study of circulating CD8 cells and anti-PD-1 response in melanoma. Study-wide findings and caveats: Previously treated and treatment-naive patients were pooled together. Published repertoire comparisons used only baseline and M1 samples.

TCR libraries were prepared from 15 ng of total RNA with the QIAseq Immune Repertoire TCR panel. TCRdb used MiXCR to reprocess the reads, holding one entry per CDR3 protein. The table shows just under 1,100 distinct CDR3 sequences, with around 10% occurring only once. Sorting of live CD3+CD8+TCRalphabeta+ cells by PD-1 and/or TIGIT gave four subsets. The V gene's germline CDR1 is LNHDA and CDR2 SQIVND (reference sequence). V was trimmed by 9 bases and J by 2 bases, leaving 8 bases between them. The CDR3 runs 11 residues. Of note for this clonotype: The antigen is unknown.

This specimen was CD8+ T cells from PBMCs, taken at baseline or after one month of anti-PD-1 therapy (not recorded which). This TCR came from a human donor with melanoma. V and J are TRBV19 and TRBJ2-7; D call uncertain. CDR3 region: CASGYPYEQYF. The DNA of the CDR3 is TGTGCCAGCGGGTATCCCTACGAGCAGTACTTC. Full variable domain (rest looked up from reference TRBV19 and TRBJ2-7): DGGITQSPKYLFRKEGQNVTLSCEQNLNHDAMYWYRQDPGQGLRLIYYSQIVNDFQKGDIAEGYSVSREKKESFPLTVTSAQKNPTAFYLCASGYPYEQYFGPGTRLTVT.